Included here is one T cell receptor beta chain sequence, with context. Germline-derived CDR1 and CDR2 are ENHRY and SYGVKD. The V and J ends lost 4 bases and 1 base respectively, with 13 bases between them. The CDR3 runs to 15 residues. Sequencing used immunoSEQ multiplex PCR; TCRdb keeps in-frame clones, though not all of them. The sample consists of roughly 50,000 clones, approximately 80% of them appearing once. This record comes from a study of blood T cell repertoires in COVID-19. This chain joins TRBV10-3 and TRBJ1-1; possible D gene TRBD1, 6 bases. The specimen sequenced was peripheral blood. The clonotype was recovered from a middle-aged man with acute or convalescent COVID-19. CDR3 sequence: CAISAQGGKNTEAFF. CDR3 bases: TGTGCCATCAGTGCACAGGGTGGAAAGAACACTGAAGCTTTCTTT.